A single sample is the source of the 25 T cell receptor beta chains below, sequenced in a study of cytomegalovirus exposure and HLA in healthy donors. Primers included in the PCR were 60 Vbeta and 13 Jbeta primers. Sequencing used immunoSEQ multiplex PCR; TCRdb keeps in-frame clones, though not all of them. Of around 150,000 clones listed, 75% are singletons. Sequences were obtained from PBMCs. Receptors were obtained from a woman aged 35 to 49 in good health and CMV-seropositive.

The chain carries TRBV18 and TRBJ1-1, with 7 bases matching TRBD1. The V and J ends lost 2 bases and 1 base, in that order; junction bases with no gene match: 1. Germline values: CDR1 KGHSH, CDR2 LQKENI. The CDR3 has 14 amino acids. This CDR3 is CASSPWTGNTEAFF. CDR3 in DNA: TGTGCCAGCTCACCATGGACAGGGAACACTGAAGCTTTCTTT.

CDR3 coding DNA: TGTGCCAGCAGTACCCTAGGACTCGGACTAAACAATGAGCAGTTCTTC. Protein: CASSTLGLGLNNEQFF. The rearrangement links TRBV28 to TRBJ2-1; D may be TRBD2 (6 bases). CDR1 is MDHEN and CDR2 is SYDVKM in the germline V gene. V shed 5 bases and J shed 5 bases, with 19 bases lying between them. The CDR3 sequence is 16 residues long.

Comments on this clone: Different DNA sequences within this sample yield the same CDR3. CDR3 protein: CATSRDPDSYEQYF. The CDR3 DNA sequence: TGTGCCACCAGCAGAGATCCGGACAGCTACGAGCAGTACTTC. The chain combines TRBV15 with TRBJ2-7; perhaps TRBD1 as D (6 bases). The CDR3 has 14 amino acids. CDR1 and CDR2 from the germline V gene are LNHNV and YYDKDF (reference sequence). The V gene lost 0 bases and the J gene lost 3 bases, with 9 bases spanning the gap.

The V call is TRBV6-4, the J call TRBJ2-3, with 8 bases identical to TRBD2. The J segment lost 3 bases and the V segment lost 6 bases, leaving 8 bases of the junction unmatched. Germline CDR1 reads MRHNA; CDR2 reads SNTAGT. The CDR3 runs 15 residues. For the CDR3, the DNA is TGTGCCAGCAGGGTCAATAGCGGGATGACAGATACGCAGTATTTT. This translates into CASRVNSGMTDTQYF.

This clone has a count of ten or more. The V gene is TRBV6-5, the J gene TRBJ2-2, with 7 bases lining up with TRBD2. The germline CDR1 and CDR2 sequences are MNHEY and SVGAGI. The CDR3 has 14 residues. V lost 0 bases, J lost 9 bases, and 4 bases stayed unmatched. In DNA form, the CDR3 reads TGTGCCAGCAGTTACTCGTTGACTAGCCGGGAGCTGTTTTTT. It yields the protein CASSYSLTSRELFF.

This chain connects TRBV6-1 to TRBJ1-1; D is unresolved. The CDR3 contains 12 residues. V dropped 7 bases and J dropped 2 bases, with 8 bases sitting between them. The V gene's germline CDR1 is MNHNS and CDR2 SASEGT. CDR3 protein: CASNGDNTEAFF. For the CDR3, the DNA is TGTGCCAGCAATGGAGACAACACTGAAGCTTTCTTT.

In its sample, this clone was seen once. This sequence joins TRBV5-1 and TRBJ1-3; no clear D. CDR3 length: 15 amino acids. V gave up 2 bases and J gave up 0 bases, with 9 bases separating them. Germline lookup yields CDR1 SGHRS and CDR2 YFSETQ. The CDR3 coding sequence is TGCGCCAGCAGCTTATCGGTCGACTCTGGAAACACCATATATTTT. Protein sequence: CASSLSVDSGNTIYF.

This clone was counted between two and nine times. The chain is built from TRBV5-5 and TRBJ2-7, with 14 bases that match TRBD2. The V gene's germline CDR1 is SGHKS and CDR2 YYEKEE (reference sequence). The CDR3 extends over 18 amino acids. The ends lost 0 bases at V and 3 bases at J; junction bases unmatched: 8. The CDR3 region is CASSLETGGLAGVYEQYF. The CDR3 DNA reads as TGTGCCAGCAGCTTGGAGACGGGGGGACTAGCGGGAGTCTACGAGCAGTACTTC.

The rearrangement links TRBV27 to TRBJ2-1; D is unresolved. V gave up 3 bases and J gave up 13 bases, with 22 bases separating them. CDR1 is MNHEY and CDR2 is SMNVEV in the germline V gene (reference sequence). CDR3 length: 15 residues. CDR3: CASSFGASNPMNQFF. The CDR3, as DNA: TGTGCCAGCAGTTTCGGAGCTTCAAACCCAATGAACCAGTTCTTC.

J is TRBJ1-4 and V is TRBV4-3, with 8 bases aligning to TRBD1. V gave up 1 base and J gave up 5 bases; unmatched junction bases: 12. Germline lookup yields CDR1 LGHNA and CDR2 YSLEER. The CDR3 extends over 18 amino acids. The CDR3 nucleotides read TGCGCCAGCAGCCAAGGGACAGGGCTTGGAGTGTCCAATGAAAAACTGTTTTTT. It translates to CASSQGTGLGVSNEKLFF.

The CDR3 coding sequence is TGCGCCAGCAGCACCCAGGGGACTAGCGGGAGTCTCGGGGAGCTGTTTTTT. Its translation is CASSTQGTSGSLGELFF. The J gene is TRBJ2-2, the V gene TRBV4-1, with TRBD2 matching over 14 bases. V was pared by 5 bases and J by 7 bases, with 9 bases of the junction left unmatched. The length of the CDR3 is 17 residues. Looked up from germline, CDR1 is MGHRA and CDR2 is YSYEKL.

The CDR3 bases are TGTGCCAGCATGTTGGCTGGGAAGGGGGCTTTCTTT. Its protein product is CASMLAGKGAFF. The V gene is TRBV28, the J gene TRBJ1-1; TRBD1 might be the D (5 bases). Germline values: CDR1 MDHEN, CDR2 SYDVKM. Trimming took off 7 bases at V and 11 bases at J, with 17 bases between the two ends. The CDR3 spans 12 residues.

The V and J genes are TRBV5-8 and TRBJ2-1, with TRBD1 as a possible D gene (5 bases). This CDR3 is built from 13 residues. Germline loops: CDR1 SGHTS, CDR2 YDEGEE. V lost 0 bases, J lost 4 bases, and 5 bases lay in between. CDR3 in DNA: TGTGCCAGCAGCTTGGACAGGTACAATGAGCAGTTCTTC. Translation gives CASSLDRYNEQFF.

In DNA, the CDR3 is TGTGCCATCAGTGAGCAGGGGAAGGGGCCCCAGCATTTT. Residues: CAISEQGKGPQHF. The V call is TRBV10-3, the J call TRBJ1-5; D may be TRBD1 (6 bases). CDR1 and CDR2 (germline): ENHRY, SYGVKD. The CDR3 is 13 amino acids. V dropped 2 bases and J dropped 9 bases, with 11 bases sitting between them.

V is TRBV7-6 and J is TRBJ2-7; tentative D call: TRBD2 (5 bases). V dropped 5 bases and J dropped 1 base, with 9 bases sitting between them. The germline CDR1 and CDR2 sequences are SGHVS and FNYEAQ. The CDR3 extends over 13 amino acids. The CDR3 region is CASSPGGSYEQYF. CDR3 nucleotide sequence: TGTGCCAGCAGCCCCGGAGGTTCCTACGAGCAGTACTTC.

This chain connects TRBV19 to TRBJ1-5, with TRBD1 as a possible D gene (6 bases). The CDR3 runs 16 residues. Germline V gene sequence: CDR1 LNHDA, CDR2 SQIVND (reference sequence). V lost 1 base and J lost 2, with 12 bases in between. The CDR3, as DNA: TGTGCCAGTAGTATAGGTGGGGGCACGGGCAATCAGCCCCAGCATTTT. It encodes CASSIGGGTGNQPQHF.

This clone was seen only a few times. The chain recombines TRBV6-1 with TRBJ2-5; tentative D call: TRBD1 (6 bases). Gene TRBJ2-7 matches the end of the DNA better, so the J call may be wrong. Per the germline V gene, CDR1 is MNHNS and CDR2 is SASEGT. CDR3 size: 14 residues. CDR3 bases: TGTGCCAGCAGTGAAAGGACAGAAATCTACGAGCAGTACTTC. Its translation: CASSERTEIYEQYF.

This clone has a single count. V gene TRBV6-1 combines with J gene TRBJ1-2; D possibly corresponds to TRBD1 (6 bases). With 5 bases removed from V and 5 bases from J, the gap between germline ends came to 15 bases. This CDR3 has 14 residues. The germline V gene has CDR1 MNHNS and CDR2 SASEGT. This CDR3 is CASSLRGKGYGYTF. CDR3 bases: TGTGCCAGCAGTCTAAGGGGGAAAGGGTATGGCTACACCTTC.

V and J are TRBV5-1 and TRBJ2-2; D gene uncertain. Germline V gene sequence: CDR1 SGHRS, CDR2 YFSETQ. V was trimmed by 0 bases and J by 1 base, leaving 13 bases between them. The CDR3 contains 17 residues. The CDR3, as DNA: TGCGCCAGCAGCTTGGTTGCGGCTAGTAAGAACACCGGGGAGCTGTTTTTT. This gives the protein CASSLVAASKNTGELFF.

In its sample, this clone was seen a few times. The gene calls are TRBV7-2 and TRBJ2-3, with D possibly TRBD2 on 6 matching bases. This CDR3 comprises 16 residues. The V gene lost 5 bases and the J gene lost 6 bases, with 21 bases spanning the gap. Germline CDR1 is SGHTA and CDR2 is FQGNSA. The DNA for the CDR3 is TGTGCCAGCAGCCAAGCGGTTCCTGCTGGGAGGGATACGCAGTATTTT. It translates to CASSQAVPAGRDTQYF.

The chain uses TRBV6-8 and TRBJ2-2, with a tentative D call TRBD1 (5 bases). Germline loops: CDR1 MNHGY, CDR2 SAAAGT. V lost 2 bases and J 1 base, leaving 20 bases between the germline ends. This CDR3 region has 19 residues. The CDR3 is CASSYPLEGPGLNTGELFF. CDR3 bases: TGTGCCAGCAGTTACCCTTTAGAAGGGCCAGGGCTGAACACCGGGGAGCTGTTTTTT.

The V and J genes are TRBV30 and TRBJ1-1; D is perhaps TRBD1 (5 bases). This CDR3 comprises 14 residues. V lost 3 bases and J lost 3, with 14 bases in between. Germline V gene data show CDR1 as GTSNPN and CDR2 as SVGIG (reference sequence). The CDR3 bases are TGTGCCTGGAGGGGGGGAGGGTACGACACTGAAGCTTTCTTT. Residues: CAWRGGGYDTEAFF.

The chain links TRBV6-5 to TRBJ1-1, with D possibly matching TRBD1 (5 bases). V shed 1 base and J shed 5 bases, with 11 bases lying between them. This CDR3 comprises 14 residues. The germline gives CDR1 MNHEY, CDR2 SVGAGI. CDR3 loop: CASSYFGAPTEAFF. The DNA for the CDR3 is TGTGCCAGCAGTTACTTTGGGGCGCCGACTGAAGCTTTCTTT.

The chain has TRBV13 and TRBJ2-2, with D perhaps matching TRBD1 (6 bases). The CDR3 consists of 15 residues. Germline values: CDR1 PRHDT, CDR2 FYEKMQ (reference sequence). Trimming took 0 bases from V and 4 from J, leaving 9 bases between them. In nucleotides, the CDR3 is TGTGCCAGCAGCTTAGGACGGACAGCCACCGGGGAGCTGTTTTTT. Translating it yields CASSLGRTATGELFF.

V usage is TRBV10-3 and J usage is TRBJ2-3, with 9 bases matching TRBD2. This CDR3 has 15 amino acids. Per the germline V gene, CDR1 is ENHRY and CDR2 is SYGVKD. V gave up 1 base and J gave up 3 bases; unmatched junction bases: 2. The CDR3: CAISELSGRTDTQYF. CDR3 bases: TGTGCCATCAGTGAGTTGAGCGGGAGGACAGATACGCAGTATTTT.